This entry is about one T cell receptor (beta chain). Its specificity is not known. The data are from a study of T cell responses to AZD1222 COVID-19 vaccine. Points from the study as a whole: Close to half of spike-specific TCRs reportedly recognize unmutated variant regions. Donors were mostly white British, more females; clonal diversity possibly underestimated.

Germline V gene data show CDR1 as KGHDR and CDR2 as SFDVKD. This CDR3 comprises 18 residues. V lost 0 bases, J lost 3 bases, and 10 bases stayed unmatched. Clones were read by immunoSEQ multiplex PCR, and TCRdb kept only the in-frame ones, dropping some. This repertoire shows around 200,000 clones, just over 85% found once; its top ten account for 0.49%. This clonotype was obtained from an adult in good health. J is TRBJ2-1 and V is TRBV24-1; 7 bases match TRBD2. The material was peripheral blood, obtained on day 0 of AZD1222 vaccination. This CDR3 is CATSDLRGAGVDYNEQFF. CDR3 nucleotides: TGTGCCACCAGTGATTTGCGTGGCGCGGGAGTAGACTACAATGAGCAGTTCTTC.